One sample yielded the 12 T cell receptor beta chains listed below, sequenced in a study of regulatory dendritic cells for organ transplantation. Sorted subsets were CFSE-labeled and cultured about 5 days with allogeneic dendritic cells. Using immunoSEQ multiplex PCR, the repertoire was profiled, and TCRdb retains in-frame clones only, with some absent. This table holds about 10,000 clones, 80% found once. No antigens are known for them. The source material was memory CD4+ T cells from blood cultured with dendritic cells. Regarding subset: CD45RO+ memory T cells. The receptors originated from a human donor in good health.

The rearrangement links TRBV5-1 to TRBJ2-5, with D perhaps being TRBD1 or TRBD2 (5 bases each). V was cut by 4 bases and J by 1 base, with 14 bases left in between. Germline V gene data show CDR1 as SGHRS and CDR2 as YFSETQ. The CDR3 contains 15 residues. The DNA for the CDR3 is TGCGCCAGCAGCCCGACCGGGACGTCCCAAGAGACCCAGTACTTC. Amino acids: CASSPTGTSQETQYF.

This chain joins TRBV10-2 and TRBJ1-3; no reliable D call. Trimming removed 5 bases from V and 0 bases from J, with 5 bases in between. The CDR3 runs to 13 residues. Looked up from germline, CDR1 is WSHSY and CDR2 is SAAADI. CDR3 residues: CASSQVSGNTIYF. The CDR3 DNA sequence: TGCGCCAGCAGTCAGGTCTCTGGAAACACCATATATTTT.

The genes are TRBV7-2 and TRBJ1-5; D unresolved. V lost 6 bases and J lost 7, with 19 bases in between. This CDR3 is built from 15 residues. The germline V gene encodes CDR1 SGHTA and CDR2 FQGNSA. The DNA of the CDR3 is TGTGCCAGCAGTTTGGACCGGGCTGGGAGGCAGCCCCAGCATTTT. It specifies CASSLDRAGRQPQHF.

The chain carries TRBV15 and TRBJ2-3, with a possible D match to TRBD2 (6 bases). The length of the CDR3 is 15 residues. Germline V gene sequence: CDR1 LNHNV, CDR2 YYDKDF (reference sequence). Between the trimmed V and J ends, which lost 1 base and 2 bases, there was a span of 10 bases. This CDR3 is CATSRGRGNTDTQYF. CDR3 DNA: TGTGCCACCAGCAGAGGACGGGGGAACACAGATACGCAGTATTTT.

The CDR3 coding sequence is TGTGCCAGCAGCGTAGGACTAGCGGGGGGGAAAACAGATACGCAGTATTTT. This codes for CASSVGLAGGKTDTQYF. The V call is TRBV9, the J call TRBJ2-3; TRBD2 matches at 14 bases. There are 17 residues in the CDR3. The germline V gene has CDR1 SGDLS and CDR2 YYNGEE. Trimming cost V 0 bases and J 3 bases; bases outside gene matches: 3.

This chain links TRBV7-2 with TRBJ2-7; 12 bases map to TRBD1. V was clipped by 5 bases and J by 4 bases; unmatched bases: 6. The germline V gene has CDR1 SGHTA and CDR2 FQGNSA. CDR3 length: 15 residues. In nucleotides, the CDR3 is TGTGCCAGCAGCCCCCGGGACAGGGGGCATTACGAGCAGTACTTC. The encoded protein is CASSPRDRGHYEQYF. Filled out from reference TRBV7-2 and TRBJ2-7, the complete variable domain reads GAGVSQSPSNKVTEKGKDVELRCDPISGHTALYWYRQSLGQGLEFLIYFQGNSAPDKSGLPSDRFSAERTGGSVSTLTIQRTQQEDSAVYLCASSPRDRGHYEQYFGPGTRLTVT.

V and J are TRBV7-8 and TRBJ2-7; the match to TRBD1 covers 10 bases. V was pared by 8 bases and J by 4 bases, with 5 bases of the junction left unmatched. This CDR3 comprises 13 residues. Germline loops: CDR1 SGHVS, CDR2 FQNEAQ. The CDR3 sequence: CASGTGQGYEQYF. CDR3 nucleotides: TGTGCCAGCGGGACGGGACAGGGGTACGAGCAGTACTTC.

This rearrangement joins TRBV4-2 to TRBJ2-2; D call uncertain. The CDR3 has 16 amino acids. V gave up 0 bases and J gave up 3 bases, with 11 bases separating them. CDR1 LGHNA and CDR2 YNFKEQ come from the germline V gene. This chain's CDR3 is CASSQDFQTYTGELFF. In DNA form, the CDR3 reads TGTGCCAGCAGCCAAGACTTCCAGACCTACACCGGGGAGCTGTTTTTT.

J is TRBJ1-6 and V is TRBV11-2; D unclear. CDR1 and CDR2 from the germline V gene are SGHAT and FQNNGV. V shed 7 bases and J shed 10 bases, with 23 bases lying between them. This CDR3 contains 16 residues. CDR3 sequence (DNA): TGTGCCAGCACCCCGCGCCGAGAGGAACAAAGGTCACCCCTCCACTTT. Its translation: CASTPRREEQRSPLHF.

This clone was counted only a few times. The chain uses TRBV4-1 and TRBJ1-1, with 10 bases aligning to TRBD1. CDR1 and CDR2 (germline): MGHRA, YSYEKL. This CDR3 spans 15 amino acids. V dropped 5 bases and J dropped 6; count of bases not matched to a gene: 9. The CDR3 DNA is TGCGCCAGCAGCGTCCGACAGGGGGCTAGGGCTGAAGCTTTCTTT. As protein: CASSVRQGARAEAFF.

J is TRBJ1-2 and V is TRBV19, with 7 bases that match TRBD1. V was pared by 4 bases and J by 3 bases, with 2 bases of the junction left unmatched. The CDR3 is made up of 13 amino acids. Germline V gene sequence: CDR1 LNHDA, CDR2 SQIVND (reference sequence). CDR3 protein: CASSRGGDYGYTF. DNA of the CDR3: TGTGCCAGTAGTAGAGGGGGCGACTATGGCTACACCTTC.

The rearrangement links TRBV14 to TRBJ1-2, with D tentatively TRBD1 (5 bases). Germline loops: CDR1 SGHDN, CDR2 FVKESK. This CDR3 is built from 16 residues. Trimming took 1 base from V and 0 from J, leaving 12 bases between them. For the CDR3, the DNA is TGTGCCAGCAGCCAAGCCGGGACCCTAGCTAACTATGGCTACACCTTC. Translated: CASSQAGTLANYGYTF.